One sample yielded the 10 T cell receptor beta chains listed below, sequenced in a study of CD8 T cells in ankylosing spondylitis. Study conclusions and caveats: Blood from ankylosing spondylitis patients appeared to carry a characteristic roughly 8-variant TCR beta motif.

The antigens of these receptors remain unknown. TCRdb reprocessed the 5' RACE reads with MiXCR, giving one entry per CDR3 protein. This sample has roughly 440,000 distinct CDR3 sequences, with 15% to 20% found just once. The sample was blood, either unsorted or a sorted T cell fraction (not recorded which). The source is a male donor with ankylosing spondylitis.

The CDR3 DNA follows: TGTGCCAGCAGTGGGCCCCGTAGCGGAAGACCTTACGAGCAGTACTTC. It encodes CASSGPRSGRPYEQYF. The chain recombines TRBV2 with TRBJ2-7, with TRBD2 as a possible D gene (6 bases). The CDR3 runs to 16 residues. The germline V gene encodes CDR1 SNHLY and CDR2 FYNNEI. V lost 4 bases to trimming and J lost 4 bases, with 20 bases between them.

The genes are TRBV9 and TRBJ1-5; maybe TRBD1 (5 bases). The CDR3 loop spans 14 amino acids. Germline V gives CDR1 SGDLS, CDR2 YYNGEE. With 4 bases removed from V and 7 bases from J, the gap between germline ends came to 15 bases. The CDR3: CASSPHAGEQPQHF. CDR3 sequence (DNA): TGTGCCAGCAGCCCCCACGCGGGGGAGCAGCCCCAGCATTTT.

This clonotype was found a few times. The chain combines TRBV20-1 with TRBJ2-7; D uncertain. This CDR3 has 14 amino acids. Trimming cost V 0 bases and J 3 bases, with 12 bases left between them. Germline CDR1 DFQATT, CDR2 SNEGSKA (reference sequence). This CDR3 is CSARDRRQNYEQYF. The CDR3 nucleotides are TGCAGTGCTAGAGATCGACGGCAGAACTACGAGCAGTACTTC.

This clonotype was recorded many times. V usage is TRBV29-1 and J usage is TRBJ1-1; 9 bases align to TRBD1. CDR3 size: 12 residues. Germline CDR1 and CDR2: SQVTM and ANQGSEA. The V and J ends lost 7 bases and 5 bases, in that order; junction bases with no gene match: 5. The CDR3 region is CSGGTGYTEAFF. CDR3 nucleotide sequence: TGCAGCGGTGGGACAGGGTATACTGAAGCTTTCTTT.

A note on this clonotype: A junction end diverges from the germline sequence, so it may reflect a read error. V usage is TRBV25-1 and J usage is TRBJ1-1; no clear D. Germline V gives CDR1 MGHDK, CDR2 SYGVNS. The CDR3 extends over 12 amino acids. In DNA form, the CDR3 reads TGTGCCAGTCGGACGGGGAACTCTGAAGCTTTCTTT. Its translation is CASRTGNSEAFF. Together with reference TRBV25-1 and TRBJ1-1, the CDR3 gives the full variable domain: EADIYQTPRYLVIGTGKKITLECSQTMGHDKMYWYQQDPGMELHLIHYSYGVNSTEKGDLSSESTVSRIRTEHFPLTLESARPSHTSQYLCASRTGNSEAFFGQGTRLTVV.

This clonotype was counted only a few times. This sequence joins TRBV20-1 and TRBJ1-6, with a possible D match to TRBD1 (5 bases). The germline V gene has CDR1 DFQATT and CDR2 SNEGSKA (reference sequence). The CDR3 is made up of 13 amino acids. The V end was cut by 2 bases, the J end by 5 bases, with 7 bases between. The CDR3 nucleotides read TGCAGTGCTAGACAGGGTAATAATTCACCCCTCCACTTT. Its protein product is CSARQGNNSPLHF.

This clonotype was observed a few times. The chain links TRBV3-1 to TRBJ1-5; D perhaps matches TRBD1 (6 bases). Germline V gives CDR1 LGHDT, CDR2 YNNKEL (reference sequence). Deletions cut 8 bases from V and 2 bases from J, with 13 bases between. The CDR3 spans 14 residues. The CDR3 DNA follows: TGTGCCAGCGGATACAGGGTGGGCAATCAGCCCCAGCATTTT. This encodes CASGYRVGNQPQHF. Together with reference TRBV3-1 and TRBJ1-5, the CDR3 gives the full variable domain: DTAVSQTPKYLVTQMGNDKSIKCEQNLGHDTMYWYKQDSKKFLKIMFSYNNKELIINETVPNRFSPKSPDKAHLNLHINSLELGDSAVYFCASGYRVGNQPQHFGDGTRLSIL.

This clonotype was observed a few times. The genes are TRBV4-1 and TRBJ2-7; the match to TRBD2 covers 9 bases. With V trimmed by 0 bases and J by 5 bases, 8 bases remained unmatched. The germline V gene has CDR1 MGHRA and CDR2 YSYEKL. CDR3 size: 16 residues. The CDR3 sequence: CASSQDWAGGRHEQYF. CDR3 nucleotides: TGCGCCAGCAGCCAAGATTGGGCGGGGGGGCGTCACGAGCAGTACTTC.

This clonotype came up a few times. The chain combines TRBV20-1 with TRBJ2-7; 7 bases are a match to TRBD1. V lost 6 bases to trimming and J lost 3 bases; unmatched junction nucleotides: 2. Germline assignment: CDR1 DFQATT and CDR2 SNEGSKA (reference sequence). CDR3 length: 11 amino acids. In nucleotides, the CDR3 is TGCAGTGCCGACAGGGACTACGAGCAGTACTTC. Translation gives CSADRDYEQYF.

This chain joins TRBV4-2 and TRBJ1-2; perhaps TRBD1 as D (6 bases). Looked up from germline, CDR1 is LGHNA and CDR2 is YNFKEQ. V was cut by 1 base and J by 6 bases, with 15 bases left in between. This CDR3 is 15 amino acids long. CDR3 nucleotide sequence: TGTGCCAGCAGCCAAGCTGGCGACAGGTGGGATGGCTACACCTTC. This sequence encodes CASSQAGDRWDGYTF.